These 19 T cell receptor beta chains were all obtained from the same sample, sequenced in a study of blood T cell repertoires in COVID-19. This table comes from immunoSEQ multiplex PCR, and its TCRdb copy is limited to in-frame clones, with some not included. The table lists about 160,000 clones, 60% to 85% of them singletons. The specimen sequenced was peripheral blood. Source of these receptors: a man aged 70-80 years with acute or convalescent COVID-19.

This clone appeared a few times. Here the CDR3 reads CASSRPSTEAFF. The CDR3 DNA sequence: TGCGCCAGCAGCCGCCCCAGCACTGAAGCTTTCTTT. The chain uses TRBV5-1 and TRBJ1-1; D is uncertain. CDR1 is SGHRS and CDR2 is YFSETQ in the germline V gene. With 4 bases removed from V and 4 bases from J, the gap between germline ends came to 8 bases. CDR3 size: 12 residues.

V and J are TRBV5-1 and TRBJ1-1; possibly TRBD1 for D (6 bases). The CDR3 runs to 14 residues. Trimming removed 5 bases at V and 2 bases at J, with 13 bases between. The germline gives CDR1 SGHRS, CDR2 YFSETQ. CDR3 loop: CASRQGAGNTEAFF. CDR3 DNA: TGCGCCAGCAGACAGGGCGCTGGAAACACTGAAGCTTTCTTT.

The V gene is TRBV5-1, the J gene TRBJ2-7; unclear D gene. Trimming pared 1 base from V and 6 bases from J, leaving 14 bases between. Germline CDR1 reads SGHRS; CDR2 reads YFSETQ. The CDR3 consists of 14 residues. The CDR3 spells CASSLSLGQGEQYF. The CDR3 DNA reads TGCGCCAGCAGCTTGTCCCTGGGCCAAGGCGAGCAGTACTTC.

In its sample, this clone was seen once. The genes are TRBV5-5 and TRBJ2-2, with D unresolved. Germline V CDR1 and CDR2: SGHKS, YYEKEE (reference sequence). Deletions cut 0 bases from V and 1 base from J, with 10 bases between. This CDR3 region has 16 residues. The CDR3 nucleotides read TGTGCCAGCAGCTTGGCGTTTGGGCAGAACACCGGGGAGCTGTTTTTT. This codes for CASSLAFGQNTGELFF.

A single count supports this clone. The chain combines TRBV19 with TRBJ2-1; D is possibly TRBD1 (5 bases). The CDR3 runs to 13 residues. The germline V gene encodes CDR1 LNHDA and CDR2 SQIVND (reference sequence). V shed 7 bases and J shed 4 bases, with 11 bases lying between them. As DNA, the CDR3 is TGTGCCAGTACCACAGCAGGGTACAATGAGCAGTTCTTC. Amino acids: CASTTAGYNEQFF.

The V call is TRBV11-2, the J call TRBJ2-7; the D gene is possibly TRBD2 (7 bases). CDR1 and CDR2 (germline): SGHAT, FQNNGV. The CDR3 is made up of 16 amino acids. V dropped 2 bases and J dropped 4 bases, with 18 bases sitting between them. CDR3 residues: CASSLKSAGAVYEQYF. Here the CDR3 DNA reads TGTGCCAGCAGCTTAAAATCGGCGGGGGCCGTTTACGAGCAGTACTTC.

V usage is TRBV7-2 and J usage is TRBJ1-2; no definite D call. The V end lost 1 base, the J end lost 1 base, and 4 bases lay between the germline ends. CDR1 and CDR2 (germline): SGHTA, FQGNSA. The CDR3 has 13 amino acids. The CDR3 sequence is CASSLGLNYGYTF. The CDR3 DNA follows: TGTGCCAGCAGCTTAGGGCTTAACTATGGCTACACCTTC.

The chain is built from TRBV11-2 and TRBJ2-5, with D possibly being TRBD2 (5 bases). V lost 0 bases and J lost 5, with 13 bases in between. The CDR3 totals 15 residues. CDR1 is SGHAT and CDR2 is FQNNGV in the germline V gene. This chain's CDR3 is CASSLDLVARETQYF. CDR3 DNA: TGTGCCAGCAGCTTAGATTTGGTAGCGCGGGAGACCCAGTACTTC.

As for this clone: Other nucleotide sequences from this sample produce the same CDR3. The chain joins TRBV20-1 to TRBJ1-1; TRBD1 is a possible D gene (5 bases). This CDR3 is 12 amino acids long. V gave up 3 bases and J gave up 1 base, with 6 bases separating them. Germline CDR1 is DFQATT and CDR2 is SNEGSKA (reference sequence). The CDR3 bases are TGCAGTGCTAGTAGGGGGAACACTGAAGCTTTCTTT. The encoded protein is CSASRGNTEAFF.

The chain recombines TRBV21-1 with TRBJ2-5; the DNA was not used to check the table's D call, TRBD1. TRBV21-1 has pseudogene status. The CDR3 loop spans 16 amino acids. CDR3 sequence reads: CASSNHSRTGSSAQYF. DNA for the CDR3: TGTGCCAGCAGCAATCATTCGCGGACAGGAAGTTCGGCCCAGTACTTC.

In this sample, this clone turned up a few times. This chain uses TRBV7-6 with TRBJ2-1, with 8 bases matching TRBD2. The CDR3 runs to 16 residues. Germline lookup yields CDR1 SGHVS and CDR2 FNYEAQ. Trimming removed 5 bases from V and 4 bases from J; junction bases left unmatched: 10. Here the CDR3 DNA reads TGTGCCAGCAGCCCCCAGGTAGCGGGGATTTACAATGAGCAGTTCTTC. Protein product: CASSPQVAGIYNEQFF.

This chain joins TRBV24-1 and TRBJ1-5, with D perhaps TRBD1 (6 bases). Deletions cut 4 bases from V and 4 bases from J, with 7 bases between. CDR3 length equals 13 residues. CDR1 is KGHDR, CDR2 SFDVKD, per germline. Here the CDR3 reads CATSEGGNQPQHF. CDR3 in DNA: TGTGCCACCAGTGAAGGGGGTAATCAGCCCCAGCATTTT.

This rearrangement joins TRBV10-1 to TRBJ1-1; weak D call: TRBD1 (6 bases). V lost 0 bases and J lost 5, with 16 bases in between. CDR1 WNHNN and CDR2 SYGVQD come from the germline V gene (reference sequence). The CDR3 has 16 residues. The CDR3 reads CASSESTGHQGTEAFF. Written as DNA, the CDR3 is TGCGCCAGCAGTGAGTCTACAGGACATCAGGGGACTGAAGCTTTCTTT.

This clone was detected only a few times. DNA of the CDR3: TGCGCCAGCAGCTCATGGGGGGACACAGATACGCAGTATTTT. Translation: CASSSWGDTDTQYF. This chain connects TRBV5-1 to TRBJ2-3; a weak D match, TRBD2 (6 bases). Trimming took off 3 bases at V and 2 bases at J, with 10 bases between the two ends. This CDR3 region has 14 residues. CDR1 and CDR2 (germline): SGHRS, YFSETQ.

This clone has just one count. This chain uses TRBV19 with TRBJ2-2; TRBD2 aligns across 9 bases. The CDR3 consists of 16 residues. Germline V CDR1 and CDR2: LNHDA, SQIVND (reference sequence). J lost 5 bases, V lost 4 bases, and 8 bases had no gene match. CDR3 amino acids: CASSKASGMGTGELFF. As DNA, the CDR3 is TGTGCCAGTAGTAAAGCTAGCGGGATGGGGACCGGGGAGCTGTTTTTT.

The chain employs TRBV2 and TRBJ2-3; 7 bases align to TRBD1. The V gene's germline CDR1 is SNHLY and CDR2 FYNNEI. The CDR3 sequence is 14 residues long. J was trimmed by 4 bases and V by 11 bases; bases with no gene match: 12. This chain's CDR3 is CARRRGQNADTQYF. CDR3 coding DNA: TGTGCCCGTCGTAGGGGGCAAAACGCAGATACGCAGTATTTT.

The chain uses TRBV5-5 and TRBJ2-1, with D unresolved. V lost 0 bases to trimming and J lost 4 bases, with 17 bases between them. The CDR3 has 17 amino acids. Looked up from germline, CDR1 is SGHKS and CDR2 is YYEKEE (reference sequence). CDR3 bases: TGTGCCAGCAGCTTGGATATGTTACAGTCAATTTACAATGAGCAGTTCTTC. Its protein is CASSLDMLQSIYNEQFF.

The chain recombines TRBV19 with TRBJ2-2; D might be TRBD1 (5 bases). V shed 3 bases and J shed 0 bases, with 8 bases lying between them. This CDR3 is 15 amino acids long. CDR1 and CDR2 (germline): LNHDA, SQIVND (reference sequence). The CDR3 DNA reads TGTGCCAGTAGTATTCAGGGCGCGAACACCGGGGAGCTGTTTTTT. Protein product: CASSIQGANTGELFF.

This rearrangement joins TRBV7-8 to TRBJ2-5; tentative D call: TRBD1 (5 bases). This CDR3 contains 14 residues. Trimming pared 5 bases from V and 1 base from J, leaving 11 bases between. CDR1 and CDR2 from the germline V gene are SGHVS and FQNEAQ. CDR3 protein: CASSMRQTQETQYF. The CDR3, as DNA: TGTGCCAGCAGCATGAGACAGACCCAAGAGACCCAGTACTTC.